The next 20 T cell receptor beta chains were all read from a single sample in a study of T cell responses to AZD1222 COVID-19 vaccine. Clones were read by immunoSEQ multiplex PCR, and TCRdb kept only the in-frame ones, dropping some. Of fewer than 180,000 clones listed, around 94% are singletons. Sequenced material: peripheral blood, taken on day 0 of AZD1222 vaccination. The receptors stem from an adult in good health.

The chain carries TRBV19 and TRBJ1-2, with D hard to call. The CDR3 is 14 residues long. Trimming pared 5 bases from V and 0 bases from J, leaving 10 bases between. The germline gives CDR1 LNHDA, CDR2 SQIVND (reference sequence). The CDR3 region has the DNA TGTGCCAGTAGTTGGGGAGCTACTAACTATGGCTACACCTTC. Translating gives CASSWGATNYGYTF.

This chain joins TRBV6-5 and TRBJ2-1; D not certain. Trimming stripped 6 bases from V and 2 bases from J, with 14 bases between. From germline, CDR1 is MNHEY and CDR2 SVGAGI. CDR3 length equals 15 residues. The CDR3, as DNA: TGTGCCAGCAGGTACGGCAGCCGTGCCTACAATGAGCAGTTCTTC. This sequence encodes CASRYGSRAYNEQFF.

This clone was seen a few times. The gene calls are TRBV7-9 and TRBJ2-5; 12 bases agree with TRBD2. This CDR3 has 16 amino acids. CDR1 is SEHNR and CDR2 is FQNEAQ in the germline V gene (reference sequence). Trimming took 4 bases from V and 4 from J; bases not matched to a gene: 7. CDR3 sequence reads: CASSWASGGARETQYF. Written as DNA, the CDR3 is TGTGCCAGCAGCTGGGCTAGCGGGGGGGCCCGAGAGACCCAGTACTTC.

The rearrangement joins TRBV11-2 to TRBJ2-1, with TRBD2 matching over 13 bases. V trimming: 2 bases; J trimming: 4 bases; junction bases outside the gene matches: 8. CDR1 SGHAT and CDR2 FQNNGV come from the germline V gene. The CDR3 loop spans 18 amino acids. The chain's CDR3 is CASSLTSGRGLGYNEQFF. The CDR3 nucleotides read TGTGCCAGCAGCTTAACTAGCGGGAGGGGCCTCGGTTACAATGAGCAGTTCTTC. The full variable domain, in which reference TRBV11-2 and TRBJ2-1 provide the parts outside the CDR3, is EAGVAQSPRYKIIEKRQSVAFWCNPISGHATLYWYQQILGQGPKLLIQFQNNGVVDDSQLPKDRFSAERLKGVDSTLKIQPAKLEDSAVYLCASSLTSGRGLGYNEQFFGPGTRLTVL.

The CDR3 sequence: CASSRQGTGGYTF. The CDR3 nucleotides are TGTGCCAGCAGCCGACAGGGGACAGGCGGCTACACCTTC. This chain links TRBV5-8 with TRBJ1-2; 8 nucleotides match TRBD1. Germline CDR1 is SGHTS and CDR2 is YDEGEE. V trimming: 4 bases; J trimming: 8 bases; junction bases outside the gene matches: 7. CDR3 length equals 13 residues.

The chain has TRBV2 and TRBJ1-2; 12 bases align to TRBD1. The J segment lost 7 bases and the V segment lost 7 bases, leaving 7 bases of the junction unmatched. Germline values: CDR1 SNHLY, CDR2 FYNNEI. The CDR3 length is 14 residues. The DNA of the CDR3 is TGTGCCAGCACCGGGACAGGGGGCTATAGTGGCTACACCTTC. The encoded protein is CASTGTGGYSGYTF.

Comment on this clone: At the DNA level, this CDR3 is encoded by other sequences in the same sample as well. Here the CDR3 reads CASSLSSYNEQFF. As DNA, the CDR3 is TGTGCCAGCAGTCTTAGCTCCTACAATGAGCAGTTCTTC. The chain carries TRBV27 and TRBJ2-1; no reliable D call. The germline V gene encodes CDR1 MNHEY and CDR2 SMNVEV (reference sequence). V gave up 5 bases and J gave up 0 bases, with 5 bases separating them. The CDR3 sequence is 13 residues long.

The chain has TRBV5-5 and TRBJ2-7; D may correspond to TRBD1 or TRBD2 (5 bases each). This CDR3 spans 14 amino acids. V was shortened by 2 bases and J by 4 bases, with 13 bases between the two germline ends. The V gene's germline CDR1 is SGHKS and CDR2 YYEKEE (reference sequence). CDR3 DNA sequence: TGTGCCAGCAGCTTAGCAAAGGGGAGTTACGAGCAGTACGTC. Protein product: CASSLAKGSYEQYV.

The rearrangement joins TRBV5-1 to TRBJ2-3; D not certain. Between the trimmed V and J ends, which lost 0 bases and 2 bases, there was a span of 13 bases. The CDR3 is 16 amino acids. The V gene's germline CDR1 is SGHRS and CDR2 YFSETQ. Here the CDR3 DNA reads TGCGCCAGCAGCTTGGAACGAATTCACTCCACAGATACGCAGTATTTT. It codes for CASSLERIHSTDTQYF.

The chain couples TRBV6-2 or TRBV6-3 to TRBJ2-3, with D maybe TRBD2 (5 bases). The CDR3 contains 15 residues. Germline V CDR1 and CDR2: MNHEY, SVGEGT. Trimming took 2 bases from V and 3 from J, leaving 12 bases between them. DNA of the CDR3: TGTGCCAGCAGTTACGGTCGCGGGCAGACAGATACGCAGTATTTT. Protein product: CASSYGRGQTDTQYF.

The rearrangement uses TRBV2 and TRBJ2-5; TRBD2 agrees at 10 bases. Germline CDR1 is SNHLY and CDR2 is FYNNEI. This CDR3 contains 15 residues. The V segment lost 4 bases and the J segment 5 bases; nucleotides outside the gene matches: 7. The CDR3 loop is CASSVYSGGRETQYF. The CDR3 DNA reads as TGTGCCAGCAGTGTGTATAGCGGGGGGAGGGAGACCCAGTACTTC.

This chain connects TRBV6-6 to TRBJ1-5; D not resolved. The V end lost 5 bases, the J end lost 5 bases, and 13 bases lay between the germline ends. Germline-derived CDR1 and CDR2 are MNHNY and SVGAGI (reference sequence). The CDR3 is made up of 14 amino acids. The CDR3 region has the DNA TGTGCCAGCAGTCCCAGTGGCTTTTATCAGCCCCAGCATTTT. Amino acids: CASSPSGFYQPQHF.

This chain connects TRBV7-9 to TRBJ2-3; D is unresolved. The V end was cut by 5 bases, the J end by 0 bases, with 9 bases between. The CDR3 is made up of 14 amino acids. CDR1 is SEHNR and CDR2 is FQNEAQ in the germline V gene (reference sequence). The CDR3 bases are TGTGCCAGCAGCCGACCCGGAAGCACAGATACGCAGTATTTT. This codes for CASSRPGSTDTQYF.

This clone was observed once. The V call is TRBV7-9, the J call TRBJ1-2; D not resolved. This CDR3 is 12 amino acids long. With 1 base removed from V and 5 bases from J, the gap between germline ends came to 5 bases. The V gene's germline CDR1 is SEHNR and CDR2 FQNEAQ (reference sequence). The CDR3 sequence: CASSLGEYGYTF. The CDR3 region has the DNA TGTGCCAGCAGCTTAGGGGAGTATGGCTACACCTTC.

The chain couples TRBV27 to TRBJ2-7; possibly TRBD1 for D (5 bases). The CDR3 is made up of 13 amino acids. The V gene's germline CDR1 is MNHEY and CDR2 SMNVEV (reference sequence). The V end was cut by 3 bases, the J end by 0 bases, with 6 bases between. CDR3 coding DNA: TGTGCCAGCAGTTTGGGGCCCTCCTACGAGCAGTACGTC. Its translation: CASSLGPSYEQYV.

This sequence joins TRBV2 and TRBJ1-2; TRBD1 might be the D (5 bases). Trimming pared 1 base from V and 4 bases from J, leaving 10 bases between. Germline assignment: CDR1 SNHLY and CDR2 FYNNEI. There are 14 residues in the CDR3. Written as DNA, the CDR3 is TGTGCCAGCAGTGAAGAGGGACGGAGCTATGGCTACACCTTC. Encoded protein: CASSEEGRSYGYTF.

The gene calls are TRBV7-2 and TRBJ2-1, with 11 nucleotides matching TRBD2. Germline V CDR1 and CDR2: SGHTA, FQGNSA. J lost 0 bases, V lost 6 bases, and 4 bases had no gene match. The CDR3 covers 16 residues. The CDR3 region is CASSFGLAGSYNEQFF. The CDR3 nucleotides read TGTGCCAGCAGTTTTGGACTAGCGGGCTCCTACAATGAGCAGTTCTTC. The full variable domain, in which reference TRBV7-2 and TRBJ2-1 provide the parts outside the CDR3, is GAGVSQSPSNKVTEKGKDVELRCDPISGHTALYWYRQSLGQGLEFLIYFQGNSAPDKSGLPSDRFSAERTGGSVSTLTIQRTQQEDSAVYLCASSFGLAGSYNEQFFGPGTRLTVL.

This clone was detected a few times. V is TRBV7-3 and J is TRBJ2-3, with TRBD2 identical over 7 bases. V shed 2 bases, J shed 4 bases, and the junction held 12 bases outside the gene matches. Germline lookup yields CDR1 SGHTA and CDR2 FQGTGA. This CDR3 comprises 17 residues. DNA of the CDR3: TGTGCCAGCAGCTTAGGTCTCGCGGGAGTTAAGGCAGATACGCAGTATTTT. Amino acid sequence: CASSLGLAGVKADTQYF. Full variable domain (missing parts from reference TRBV7-3 and TRBJ2-3): GAGVSQTPSNKVTEKGKYVELRCDPISGHTALYWYRQSLGQGPEFLIYFQGTGAADDSGLPNDRFFAVRPEGSVSTLKIQRTERGDSAVYLCASSLGLAGVKADTQYFGPGTRLTVL.

This chain connects TRBV19 to TRBJ2-6; D is ambiguous. The germline CDR1 and CDR2 sequences are LNHDA and SQIVND (reference sequence). V was trimmed by 5 bases and J by 4 bases, leaving 9 bases between them. CDR3 size: 14 residues. The CDR3 nucleotides are TGTGCCAGTAGTTACCTCGCCGGGGCCAACGTCCTGACTTTC. It codes for CASSYLAGANVLTF.

The rearrangement links TRBV19 to TRBJ1-2; D gene uncertain. Trimming removed 3 bases from V and 5 bases from J, with 10 bases in between. The germline V gene encodes CDR1 LNHDA and CDR2 SQIVND (reference sequence). The CDR3 contains 13 residues. Here the CDR3 DNA reads TGTGCCAGTAGTATGCAGGCGGCGTATGGCTACACCTTC. It translates to CASSMQAAYGYTF.